Listed below are T cell receptor beta chains from one sample, sequenced in a study of blood T cell repertoires in COVID-19. Some clones are missing from TCRdb's copy, which holds only in-frame ones; the method was immunoSEQ multiplex PCR. The sample has 180,000 or so clones; around 82% are singletons. Sequencing input: peripheral blood. Receptor source: an elderly woman with acute or convalescent COVID-19. Each CDR3 is given with its conserved first and last residue. A D gene is named only where the DNA matches it firmly. Where a row states a size, it is once, few, many or the class of an expanded clone; other rows omit it.

v_gene	d_gene	j_gene	abundance	CDR3aa	CDR3nt
TRBV14	.	TRBJ1-2	.	CASSDFRGYGYTF	TGTGCCAGCAGCGACTTCCGAGGCTATGGCTACACCTTC
TRBV7-8	.	TRBJ1-3	.	CASSVGQGASYF	.
TRBV5-4	.	TRBJ1-2	.	CASSLRQTNYGYTF	TGTGCCAGCAGCCTACGACAGACTAACTATGGCTACACCTTC
TRBV5-6	.	TRBJ2-7	.	CASSLGQNYEQYF	TGTGCCAGCAGCTTGGGACAGAACTACGAGCAGTACTTC
TRBV18	.	TRBJ2-3	.	CASSPTGRKDTQYF	TGTGCCAGCTCACCGACAGGGAGGAAAGATACGCAGTATTTT
TRBV6-1	TRBD1	TRBJ1-6	.	CASSDADRENSPLHF	TGTGCCAGCAGTGACGCGGACAGGGAAAATTCACCCCTCCACTTT
TRBV6-5	.	TRBJ1-4	once	CASRFPHTTNEKLFF	TGTGCCAGCAGGTTCCCACATACAACTAATGAAAAACTGTTTTTT
TRBV4-3	TRBD2	TRBJ2-1	.	CASSRSVASGVYNEQFF	TGCGCCAGCAGCCGCAGCGTCGCTAGCGGGGTGTACAATGAGCAGTTCTTC
TRBV7-2	.	TRBJ1-2	.	CASSLAPQVMHYGYTF	TGTGCCAGCAGCTTAGCGCCTCAGGTCATGCACTATGGCTACACCTTC
TRBV5-6	.	TRBJ2-2	.	CASSLELMNTGELFF	TGTGCCAGCAGCTTGGAACTGATGAACACCGGGGAGCTGTTTTTT
TRBV11-2	TRBD1	TRBJ1-1	.	CASSQGQTMNTEAFF	TGTGCCAGCAGCCAGGGACAGACTATGAACACTGAAGCTTTCTTT
TRBV6-5	.	TRBJ1-1	.	CASRGNTEAFF	TGTGCCAGCCGGGGGAACACTGAAGCTTTCTTT
TRBV29-1	.	TRBJ2-5	.	CSVEGGQETQYF	TGCAGCGTTGAAGGCGGGCAAGAGACCCAGTACTTC
TRBV10-3	.	TRBJ2-3	.	CAISANSADTQYF	TGTGCCATCAGTGCGAACAGTGCCGATACGCAGTATTTT
TRBV3-1/TRBV3-2	TRBD1	TRBJ1-3	.	CASSFRAGQSGNTIYF	TGTGCCAGCAGCTTCCGGGCGGGACAGTCTGGAAACACCATATATTTT
TRBV30	.	TRBJ2-5	.	CARRGTQYF	TGTGCCCGGCGGGGGACCCAGTACTTC
TRBV7-6	.	TRBJ1-2	once	CASSLARLGALLFGYTF	TGTGCCAGCAGCTTAGCGCGACTAGGGGCCCTTCTTTTCGGCTACACCTTC
TRBV5-4	TRBD1	TRBJ1-1	.	CASSPPGQMNTEAFF	TGTGCCAGCAGCCCCCCGGGACAGATGAACACTGAAGCTTTCTTT
TRBV5-4	.	TRBJ2-1	.	CASSPWAVNEQFF	TGTGCCAGCAGCCCCTGGGCCGTAAATGAGCAGTTCTTC
TRBV29-1	.	TRBJ1-2	few	CSVTDSRYGYTF	TGCAGCGTAACAGACAGTCGCTATGGCTACACCTTC
TRBV5-1	.	TRBJ2-2	.	CASSLSGRVNTGELFF	TGCGCCAGCAGCTTGTCGGGCAGGGTGAACACCGGGGAGCTGTTTTTT
TRBV19	TRBD2	TRBJ2-7	.	CASNPGSGGRYEQYF	TGTGCCAGTAATCCCGGAAGCGGGGGTCGCTACGAGCAGTACTTC
TRBV29-1	.	TRBJ1-3	.	CSVRELAGNTIYF	TGCAGCGTTCGAGAATTAGCTGGAAACACCATATATTTT
TRBV19	.	TRBJ2-5	once	CASSTGREETQYF	TGTGCCAGTAGTACAGGACGGGAGGAGACCCAGTACTTC
TRBV5-6	.	TRBJ2-6	.	CASSLRGRGGANVLTF	TGTGCCAGCAGCCTCCGGGGTCGGGGGGGGGCCAACGTCCTGACTTTC
TRBV10-3	.	TRBJ1-2	.	CAISSIVGGHYGYTF	TGTGCCATCAGTTCCATCGTGGGGGGTCACTATGGCTACACCTTC
TRBV7-2	.	TRBJ1-1	.	CASSLSGMRNTEAFF	TGTGCCAGCAGCTTGTCAGGGATGAGGAACACTGAAGCTTTCTTT
TRBV30	.	TRBJ2-1	.	CAWEALGVYNEQFF	TGTGCCTGGGAGGCTCTCGGGGTCTACAATGAGCAGTTCTTC
TRBV3-1/TRBV3-2	.	TRBJ1-4	.	CASSQDVNSRGEKLFF	TGTGCCAGCAGCCAAGATGTGAACTCCCGAGGGGAAAAACTGTTTTTT
TRBV19	TRBD2	TRBJ2-1	.	CASSWASGTYNEQFF	TGTGCCAGTAGTTGGGCTAGCGGGACTTACAATGAGCAGTTCTTC
TRBV30	.	TRBJ2-7	.	CAWRSRAPGEQYF	TGTGCCTGGAGGTCCAGGGCCCCCGGTGAGCAGTACTTC
TRBV7-2	TRBD1	TRBJ2-1	.	CASSLGGTGGLDEQFF	TGTGCCAGCAGCTTAGGGGGGACAGGGGGCTTGGATGAGCAGTTCTTC
TRBV12-3/TRBV12-4	.	TRBJ1-2	.	CASSYLGSYGYTF	TGTGCCAGCAGTTACCTTGGGAGCTATGGCTACACCTTC
TRBV18	TRBD2	TRBJ2-2	few	CASSPLVLAGINTGELFF	TGTGCCAGCTCACCACTGGTCCTAGCGGGGATTAACACCGGGGAGCTGTTTTTT
TRBV18	.	TRBJ1-2	.	CASSPEDTYGYTF	TGTGCCAGCTCACCCGAAGACACTTATGGCTACACCTTC
TRBV7-9	.	TRBJ2-1	.	CASSLGRRDEQFF	TGTGCCAGCAGCTTAGGGAGGCGGGATGAGCAGTTCTTC
TRBV7-2	TRBD2	TRBJ2-1	.	CASSLTSGGANEQFF	TGTGCCAGCAGCCTAACTAGCGGGGGGGCCAATGAGCAGTTCTTC
TRBV7-9	.	TRBJ2-1	.	CASSLMGTVRFDEQFF	TGTGCCAGCAGCTTGATGGGGACTGTGAGATTCGATGAGCAGTTCTTC
TRBV18	.	TRBJ1-2	.	CASSPLEDYGYTF	TGTGCCAGCTCACCACTCGAGGACTATGGCTACACCTTC
TRBV4-1	TRBD1	TRBJ1-6	.	CASSQPTRDRNSPLHF	TGCGCCAGCAGCCAACCTACTAGGGACAGGAATTCACCCCTCCACTTT
TRBV5-1	.	TRBJ2-5	.	CASRLDSHGTQYF	TGCGCCAGCAGATTGGACTCCCACGGGACCCAGTACTTC
TRBV21-1	.	TRBJ2-3	.	CASTGAVGSKGRADTQYF	TGTGCCAGCACCGGGGCGGTCGGGAGTAAGGGCCGAGCAGATACGCAGTATTTT
TRBV19	TRBD1	TRBJ2-1	.	CASSTQGVAYNEQFF	TGTGCCAGTAGTACTCAGGGGGTTGCCTACAATGAGCAGTTCTTC
TRBV7-6	.	TRBJ2-1	.	CASSLGVLRDGEQFF	TGTGCCAGCAGCTTAGGGGTCTTGCGGGATGGTGAGCAGTTCTTC
TRBV5-1	.	TRBJ1-1	.	CASSGQRNTEAFF	TGCGCCAGCAGCGGACAGCGGAACACTGAAGCTTTCTTT
TRBV30	TRBD1	TRBJ2-5	.	CAWSEGLWDREEETQYF	TGTGCCTGGAGTGAAGGGCTTTGGGACAGAGAAGAAGAGACCCAGTACTTC
TRBV21-1	.	TRBJ1-1	.	CASSPRTDQGDTEAFF	TGTGCCAGCAGCCCGCGGACAGACCAGGGGGACACTGAAGCTTTCTTT
TRBV7-9	.	TRBJ1-1	.	CASSPVRGNTEAFF	TGTGCCAGCAGCCCAGTTAGGGGGAACACTGAAGCTTTCTTT
TRBV27	TRBD1	TRBJ2-7	.	CASSQAPGQSSYEQYF	TGTGCCAGCAGTCAAGCCCCGGGACAGAGCTCCTACGAGCAGTACTTC
TRBV5-1	TRBD2	TRBJ2-3	.	CASSWTSGRGSDTQYF	TGCGCCAGCAGCTGGACTAGCGGGAGAGGCTCAGATACGCAGTATTTT